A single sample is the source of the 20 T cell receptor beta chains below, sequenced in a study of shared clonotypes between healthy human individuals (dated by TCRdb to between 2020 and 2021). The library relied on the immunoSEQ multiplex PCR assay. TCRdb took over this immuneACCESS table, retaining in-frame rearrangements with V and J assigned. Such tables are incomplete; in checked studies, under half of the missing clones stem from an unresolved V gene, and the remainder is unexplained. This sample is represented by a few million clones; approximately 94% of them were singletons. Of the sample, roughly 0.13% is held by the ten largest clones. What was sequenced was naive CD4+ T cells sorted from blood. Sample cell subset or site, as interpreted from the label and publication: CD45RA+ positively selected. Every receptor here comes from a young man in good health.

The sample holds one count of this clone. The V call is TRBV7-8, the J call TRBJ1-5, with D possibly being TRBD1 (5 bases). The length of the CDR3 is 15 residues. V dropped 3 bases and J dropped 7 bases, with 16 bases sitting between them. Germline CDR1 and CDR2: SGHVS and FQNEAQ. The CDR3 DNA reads TGTGCCAGCAGCTTTAGTCGGGACCGGAGACAGCCCCAGCATTTT. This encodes CASSFSRDRRQPQHF. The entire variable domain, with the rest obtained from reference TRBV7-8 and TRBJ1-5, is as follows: GAGVSQSPRYKVAKRGQDVALRCDPISGHVSLFWYQQALGQGPEFLTYFQNEAQLDKSGLPSDRFFAERPEGSVSTLKIQRTQQEDSAVYLCASSFSRDRRQPQHFGDGTRLSIL.

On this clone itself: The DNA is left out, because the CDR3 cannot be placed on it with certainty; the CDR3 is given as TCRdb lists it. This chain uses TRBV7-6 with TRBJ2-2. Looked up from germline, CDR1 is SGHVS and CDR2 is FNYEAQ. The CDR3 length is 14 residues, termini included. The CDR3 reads CASSSSANPGELFF.

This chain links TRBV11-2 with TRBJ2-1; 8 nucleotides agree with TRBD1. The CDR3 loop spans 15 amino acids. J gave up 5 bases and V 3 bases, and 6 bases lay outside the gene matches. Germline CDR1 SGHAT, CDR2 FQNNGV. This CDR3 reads CASSLRQGADNEQFF. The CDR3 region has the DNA TGTGCCAGCAGCTTGAGGCAGGGGGCCGACAATGAGCAGTTCTTC.

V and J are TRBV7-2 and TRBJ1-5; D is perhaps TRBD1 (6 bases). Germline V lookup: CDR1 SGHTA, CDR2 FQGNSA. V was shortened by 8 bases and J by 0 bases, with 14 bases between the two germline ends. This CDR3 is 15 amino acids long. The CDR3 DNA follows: TGTGCCAGCTTGGCGGACAGCTATAGCAATCAGCCCCAGCATTTT. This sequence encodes CASLADSYSNQPQHF.

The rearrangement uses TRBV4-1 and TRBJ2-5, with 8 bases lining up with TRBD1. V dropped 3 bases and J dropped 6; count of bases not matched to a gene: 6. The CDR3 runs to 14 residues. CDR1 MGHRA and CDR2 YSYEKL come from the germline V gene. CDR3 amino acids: CASSHPDRGKTQYF. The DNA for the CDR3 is TGCGCCAGCAGCCACCCCGACAGGGGAAAGACCCAGTACTTC.

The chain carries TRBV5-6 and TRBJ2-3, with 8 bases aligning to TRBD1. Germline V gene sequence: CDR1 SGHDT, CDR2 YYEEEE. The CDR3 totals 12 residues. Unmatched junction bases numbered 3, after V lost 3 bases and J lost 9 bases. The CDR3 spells CASSYYRGTQYF. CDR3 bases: TGTGCCAGCAGCTATTACAGGGGGACGCAGTATTTT. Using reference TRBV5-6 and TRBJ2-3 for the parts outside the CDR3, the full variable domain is DAGVTQSPTHLIKTRGQQVTLRCSPKSGHDTVSWYQQALGQGPQFIFQYYEEEERQRGNFPDRFSGHQFPNYSSELNVNALLLGDSALYLCASSYYRGTQYFGPGTRLTVL.

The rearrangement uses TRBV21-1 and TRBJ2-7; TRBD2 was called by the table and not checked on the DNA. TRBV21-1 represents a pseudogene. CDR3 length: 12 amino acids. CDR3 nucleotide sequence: TGTGCCAGCAGCAAATTCATGCGGGAGCAGTACTTC. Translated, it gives CASSKFMREQYF.

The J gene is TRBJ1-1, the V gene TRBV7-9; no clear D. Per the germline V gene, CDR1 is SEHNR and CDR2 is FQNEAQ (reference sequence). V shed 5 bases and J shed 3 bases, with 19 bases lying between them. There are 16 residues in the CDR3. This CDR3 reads CASSLSGRKDDTEAFF. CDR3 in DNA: TGTGCCAGCAGCCTCAGTGGGCGAAAGGATGACACTGAAGCTTTCTTT.

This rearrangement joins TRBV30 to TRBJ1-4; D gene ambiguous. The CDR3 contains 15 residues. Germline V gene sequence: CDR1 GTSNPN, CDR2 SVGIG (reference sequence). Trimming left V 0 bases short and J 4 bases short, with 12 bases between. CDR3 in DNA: TGTGCCTGGAGTGTACGAAGGGCGAGTAATGAAAAACTGTTTTTT. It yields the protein CAWSVRRASNEKLFF. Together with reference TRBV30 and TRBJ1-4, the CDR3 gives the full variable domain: SQTIHQWPATLVQPVGSPLSLECTVEGTSNPNLYWYRQAAGRGLQLLFYSVGIGQISSEVPQNLSASRPQDRQFILSSKKLLLSDSGFYLCAWSVRRASNEKLFFGSGTQLSVL.

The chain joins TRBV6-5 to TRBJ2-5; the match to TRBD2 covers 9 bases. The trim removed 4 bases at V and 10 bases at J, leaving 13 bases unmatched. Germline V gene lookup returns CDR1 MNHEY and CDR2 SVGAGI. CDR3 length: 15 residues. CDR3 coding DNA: TGTGCCAGCAGTTTAGCGGGAGTCGGGCTGTGGGGCCAGTACTTC. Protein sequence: CASSLAGVGLWGQYF.

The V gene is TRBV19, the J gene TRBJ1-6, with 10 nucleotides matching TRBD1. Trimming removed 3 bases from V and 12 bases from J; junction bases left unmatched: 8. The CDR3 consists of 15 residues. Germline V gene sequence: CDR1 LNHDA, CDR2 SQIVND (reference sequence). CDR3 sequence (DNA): TGTGCCAGTAGTATTTCGACAGGGGGCTACGGACCCCTCCACTTT. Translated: CASSISTGGYGPLHF.

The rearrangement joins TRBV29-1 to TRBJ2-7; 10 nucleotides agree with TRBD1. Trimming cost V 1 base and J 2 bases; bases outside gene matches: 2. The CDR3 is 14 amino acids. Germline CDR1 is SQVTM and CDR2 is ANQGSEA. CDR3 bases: TGCAGCGTTGAAGTAGACAGGGGGCCCTACGAGCAGTACTTC. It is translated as CSVEVDRGPYEQYF.

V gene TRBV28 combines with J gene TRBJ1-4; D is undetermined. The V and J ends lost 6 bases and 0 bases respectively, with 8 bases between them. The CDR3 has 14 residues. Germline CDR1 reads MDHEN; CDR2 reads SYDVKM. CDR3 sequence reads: CASSHPATNEKLFF. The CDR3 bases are TGTGCCAGCAGCCATCCAGCAACTAATGAAAAACTGTTTTTT.

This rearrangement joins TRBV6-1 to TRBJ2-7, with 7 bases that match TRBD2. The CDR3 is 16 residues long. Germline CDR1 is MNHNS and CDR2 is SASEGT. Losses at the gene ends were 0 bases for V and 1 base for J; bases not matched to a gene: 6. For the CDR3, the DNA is TGTGCCAGCAGTGAAGCCTTGGCGGGGGTATCCTACGAGCAGTACTTC. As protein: CASSEALAGVSYEQYF.

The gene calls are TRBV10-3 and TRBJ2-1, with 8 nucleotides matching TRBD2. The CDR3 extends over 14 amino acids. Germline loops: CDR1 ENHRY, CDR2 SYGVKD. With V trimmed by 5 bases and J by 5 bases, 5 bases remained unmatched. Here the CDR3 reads CAISTTSANNEQFF. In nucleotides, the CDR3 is TGTGCCATCAGTACGACTAGCGCAAACAATGAGCAGTTCTTC.

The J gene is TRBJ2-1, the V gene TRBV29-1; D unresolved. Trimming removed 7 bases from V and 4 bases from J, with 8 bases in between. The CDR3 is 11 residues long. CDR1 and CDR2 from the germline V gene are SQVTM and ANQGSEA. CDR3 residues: CSGKRYNEQFF. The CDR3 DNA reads TGCAGCGGAAAACGATACAATGAGCAGTTCTTC.

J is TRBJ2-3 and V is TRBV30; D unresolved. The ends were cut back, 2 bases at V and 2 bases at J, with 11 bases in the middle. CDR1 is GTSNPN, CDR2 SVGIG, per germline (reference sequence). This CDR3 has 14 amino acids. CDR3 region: CAWSPWELTDTQYF. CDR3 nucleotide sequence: TGTGCCTGGAGTCCCTGGGAACTCACAGATACGCAGTATTTT.

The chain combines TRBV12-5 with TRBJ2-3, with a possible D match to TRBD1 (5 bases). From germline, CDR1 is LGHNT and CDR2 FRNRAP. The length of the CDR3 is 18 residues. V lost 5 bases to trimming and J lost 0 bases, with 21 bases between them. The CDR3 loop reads CASGQGAKGSSSTDTQYF. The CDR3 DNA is TGTGCTAGTGGTCAAGGGGCGAAGGGGTCCTCTAGCACAGATACGCAGTATTTT.

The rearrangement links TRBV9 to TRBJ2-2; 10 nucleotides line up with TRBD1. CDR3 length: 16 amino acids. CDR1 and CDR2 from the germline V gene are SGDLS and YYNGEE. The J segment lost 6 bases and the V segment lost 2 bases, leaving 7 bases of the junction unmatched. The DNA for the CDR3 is TGTGCCAGCAGCGTCCCGGGACAGGGGAATCCCGGGGAGCTGTTTTTT. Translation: CASSVPGQGNPGELFF.

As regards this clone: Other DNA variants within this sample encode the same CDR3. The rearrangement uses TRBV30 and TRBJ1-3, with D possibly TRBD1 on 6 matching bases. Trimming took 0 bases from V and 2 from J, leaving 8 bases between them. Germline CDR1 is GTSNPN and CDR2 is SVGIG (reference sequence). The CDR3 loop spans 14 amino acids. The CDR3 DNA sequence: TGTGCCTGGAGTGTAGGGGGGCCTGGAAACACCATATATTTT. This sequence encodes CAWSVGGPGNTIYF.